Presented here are 30 T cell receptor beta chains from one specimen sequenced in a study of T cell clonality in common variable immunodeficiency. TCRdb's copy holds only in-frame clones and misses some; the assay was immunoSEQ multiplex PCR. The sample contains 15,000 to 20,000 clones, none occurring once; about 14% lies in the top ten. The study's findings and limits: Common variable immunodeficiency TCR beta sequences reportedly had fewer deletions and N-nucleotide insertions.

These receptors are not linked to any known antigen. Sequencing was done on a sample of peripheral blood mononuclear cells. These receptors originate from a human donor with common variable immunodeficiency.

A word on this clone: The sequenced fragment ends 3 residues before the CDR3 boundary, so the rest is inferred from the germline J gene. The chain employs TRBV18 and TRBJ2-4; perhaps TRBD1 as D (5 bases). Germline V gives CDR1 KGHSH, CDR2 LQKENI. The germline V and J ends were trimmed by 6 bases and 1 base, with 16 bases remaining between them. The CDR3 extends over 16 amino acids. The CDR3: CASSPQGNGAKNIQYF. The sequenced CDR3 bases are TGTGCCAGCTCCCCTCAGGGAAATGGTGCCAAAAACATT.

Concerning this clone itself: The sequenced fragment ends 3 residues before the CDR3 boundary, so the rest is inferred from the germline J gene. The chain uses TRBV7-9 and TRBJ1-2; possibly TRBD1 for D (5 bases). Germline V lookup: CDR1 SEHNR, CDR2 FQNEAQ (reference sequence). The CDR3 covers 12 residues. CDR3 DNA (partial): TGTGCCAGCAGCTTAGTGGGGGGTCGC. Protein: CASSLVGGR. The entire CDR3 protein is CASSLVGGRYTF. The variable domain in full, with the rest retrieved from reference TRBV7-9 and TRBJ1-2, is DTGVSQNPRHKITKRGQNVTFRCDPISEHNRLYWYRQTLGQGPEFLTYFQNEAQLEKSRLLSDRFSAERPKGSFSTLEIQRTEQGDSAMYLCASSLVGGRYTFGSGTRLTVV.

For this clone: The read finishes 3 residues shy of the CDR3 end, and the germline J gene is used to complete it. V gene TRBV5-1 combines with J gene TRBJ2-3, with TRBD2 matching 10 bases. Germline CDR1 and CDR2: SGHRS and YFSETQ. Trimming at V came to 4 bases and at J to 4 bases, leaving 12 bases not matched to a gene. This CDR3 has 17 amino acids. The DNA read from the CDR3 is TGCGCCAGCAGCGTCCAGCGGGGGGGCCAGGGGGCAGATACG. Its protein product is CASSVQRGGQGADT. The full-length CDR3 reads as CASSVQRGGQGADTQYF.

In the case of this clone: The CDR3 end falls 3 residues outside the read, so it is completed with the germline J gene. The chain joins TRBV7-9 to TRBJ1-2; TRBD1 matches 12 bases. CDR3 length: 15 amino acids. V dropped 1 base and J dropped 6; count of bases not matched to a gene: 3. The V gene's germline CDR1 is SEHNR and CDR2 FQNEAQ (reference sequence). CDR3 DNA (partial): TGTGCCAGCAGCTTAGAGGGACAGGGGGCCGATGGC. This sequence encodes CASSLEGQGADG. The complete CDR3 reads CASSLEGQGADGYTF.

Details on this clone: The CDR3 extends 3 residues past the end of the read, so its final part is completed from the germline J gene. The chain joins TRBV19 to TRBJ1-2; D remains ambiguous. The V gene lost 5 bases and the J gene lost 0 bases, with 10 bases spanning the gap. The CDR3 extends over 14 amino acids. Germline V gives CDR1 LNHDA, CDR2 SQIVND (reference sequence). The CDR3 DNA, read in part, is TGTGCCAGTAGTCACCCAGCGACTAACTATGGC. Translation gives CASSHPATNYG. In full, the CDR3 is CASSHPATNYGYTF. Together with reference TRBV19 and TRBJ1-2, the CDR3 gives the full variable domain: DGGITQSPKYLFRKEGQNVTLSCEQNLNHDAMYWYRQDPGQGLRLIYYSQIVNDFQKGDIAEGYSVSREKKESFPLTVTSAQKNPTAFYLCASSHPATNYGYTFGSGTRLTVV.

As for this clone: The read terminates 3 residues before the CDR3 end, so the remaining end is supplied by the germline J gene. V and J are TRBV7-7 and TRBJ1-5, with D unclear. Trimming stripped 3 bases from V and 8 bases from J, with 11 bases between. CDR3 length equals 13 residues. Germline-derived CDR1 and CDR2 are SSHAT and FNYEAQ (reference sequence). The CDR3 reads CASSLTPDEPQHF. Partial CDR3 DNA: TGTGCCAGCAGCTTGACTCCGGATGAGCCC.

Regarding this clone: The CDR3 goes on 3 residues after the read ends, and that part is filled in from the germline J gene. The chain couples TRBV7-6 to TRBJ2-5; TRBD2 matches at 11 bases. The CDR3 totals 16 residues. V shed 1 base, J shed 4 bases, and the junction held 5 bases outside the gene matches. Germline V gene data show CDR1 as SGHVS and CDR2 as FNYEAQ. The sequenced part of the CDR3 DNA is TGTGCCAGCAGCTTAGGGACTAGCGGGCTAGGAGAGACC. It is translated as CASSLGTSGLGET. The complete CDR3 reads CASSLGTSGLGETQYF.

This clone showed up many times. Here the CDR3 reads CASSEAGRGPGNTIYF. CDR3 DNA, as far as it was read: TGTGCCAGCAGTGAAGCGGGCAGGGGGCCTGGAAACACC. The J gene is TRBJ1-3, the V gene TRBV6-1; 8 bases are shared with TRBD1. The read ends 3 residues early relative to the CDR3; the germline J gene fills the gap. Germline V CDR1 and CDR2: MNHNS, SASEGT. The ends lost 0 bases at V and 2 bases at J; junction bases unmatched: 3. This CDR3 is built from 16 residues.

A word on this clone: Coverage ceases 3 residues before the CDR3 finishes, and the germline J gene fills in the end. V usage is TRBV11-1 and J usage is TRBJ2-7; 8 bases match TRBD1. The CDR3 consists of 15 residues. The V segment lost 1 base and the J segment 0 bases; nucleotides outside the gene matches: 2. CDR1 is SGHAT, CDR2 FQDESV, per germline (reference sequence). CDR3 protein: CASSLVGTGSYEQYF. The sequenced part of the CDR3 DNA is TGTGCCAGCAGCTTAGTTGGGACAGGCTCCTACGAG.

This clone came up many times. Read sequence stops 3 residues before the CDR3 end, and the germline J gene provides the missing end. This rearrangement joins TRBV19 to TRBJ1-5; a weak D match, TRBD1 (5 bases). V lost 7 bases and J lost 0, with 13 bases in between. The germline CDR1 and CDR2 sequences are LNHDA and SQIVND (reference sequence). The length of the CDR3 is 15 residues. CDR3 loop: CASKKQANSNQPQHF. CDR3 DNA, as far as it was read: TGTGCCAGTAAAAAACAGGCAAATAGCAATCAGCCC.

In its sample, this clone was seen many times. Sequencing ends 3 residues short of the CDR3 end; the germline J gene provides the rest. The chain links TRBV7-9 to TRBJ1-5; weak D call: TRBD1 (6 bases). Trimming cost V 4 bases and J 3 bases, with 10 bases left between them. Germline CDR1 SEHNR, CDR2 FQNEAQ (reference sequence). This CDR3 comprises 14 residues. Incomplete CDR3 DNA: TGTGCCAGCAGCTCCGACAGGTACAATCAGCCC. It specifies CASSSDRYNQP. In full, the CDR3 is CASSSDRYNQPQHF.

On this clone itself: The CDR3 extends 3 residues past the end of the read, so its final part is completed from the germline J gene. V is TRBV11-3 and J is TRBJ2-3, with TRBD2 identical over 8 bases. Trimming removed 5 bases from V and 4 bases from J; junction bases left unmatched: 2. Germline CDR1 and CDR2: SGHNT and YENEEA. The CDR3 spans 13 residues. Incomplete CDR3 DNA: TGTGCCAGCAGCACAGCGGGGGCAGATACG. Amino acid sequence: CASSTAGADT. The CDR3 reads in full as CASSTAGADTQYF.

This clone was counted between two and nine times. The read is 3 residues too short to cover the CDR3 end, so that end is filled in from the germline J gene. V and J are TRBV2 and TRBJ2-5; 9 bases are shared with TRBD2. The CDR3 contains 16 residues. Germline V gene lookup returns CDR1 SNHLY and CDR2 FYNNEI. J lost 4 bases, V lost 2 bases, and 8 bases had no gene match. CDR3 sequence reads: CASSEFGAGGGETQYF. The sequenced part of the CDR3 DNA is TGTGCCAGCAGTGAATTTGGGGCGGGAGGGGGAGAGACC.

This clone was seen a handful of times. The sequenced part of the CDR3 DNA is TGTGCCAGCAGCGAGGCGGCTGGGGCCAACGTC. It codes for CASSEAAGANV. The complete CDR3 protein is CASSEAAGANVLTF. The chain couples TRBV7-3 to TRBJ2-6; D gene ambiguous. From the germline J gene comes the end of the CDR3, since the read stops 3 residues before it. V was clipped by 5 bases and J by 2 bases, with 7 bases between them. From germline, CDR1 is SGHTA and CDR2 FQGTGA. This CDR3 has 14 amino acids.

This clone has a count of ten or more. With the read ending 3 residues before the CDR3 end, the germline J gene is used to fill in that end. This sequence joins TRBV7-2 and TRBJ2-1; 11 nucleotides match TRBD1. Germline trimming cut 5 bases from V and 3 bases from J; bases unmatched to any gene: 3. Germline V lookup: CDR1 SGHTA, CDR2 FQGNSA. The length of the CDR3 is 15 residues. The sequenced CDR3 bases are TGTGCCAGCAGCCAGGGACAGGGGGTCTACAATGAG. Amino acids: CASSQGQGVYNE. The full CDR3 protein is CASSQGQGVYNEQFF.

This clone was found many times. Read coverage stops 3 residues before the CDR3 terminus; the germline J gene supplies the remainder. The rearrangement joins TRBV10-1 to TRBJ1-1, with 7 bases aligning to TRBD1. V dropped 4 bases and J dropped 5; count of bases not matched to a gene: 1. Germline-derived CDR1 and CDR2 are WNHNN and SYGVQD (reference sequence). The CDR3 covers 12 residues. CDR3 DNA (partial): TGCGCCAGCAGTGCCAGGGGGACTGAA. This encodes CASSARGTE. The complete CDR3 reads CASSARGTEAFF.

This clone came up a few times. The CDR3 is CASSLSGGPNYGYTF. The part of the CDR3 DNA that was read is TGCGCCAGCAGCTTGTCAGGGGGGCCTAACTATGGC. The rearrangement links TRBV5-1 to TRBJ1-2, with TRBD1 matching 7 bases. The read gets to within 3 residues of the CDR3 end, and the germline J gene fills in the rest. The ends lost 1 base at V and 0 bases at J; junction bases unmatched: 3. CDR3 length: 15 amino acids. Germline CDR1 and CDR2: SGHRS and YFSETQ.

Details on this clone: The read finishes 3 residues shy of the CDR3 end, and the germline J gene is used to complete it. The chain is built from TRBV19 and TRBJ1-5; 8 nucleotides match TRBD1. Germline V gene sequence: CDR1 LNHDA, CDR2 SQIVND (reference sequence). After removal of 6 bases from V and 3 bases from J, the junction contained 10 bases not matched to a gene. This CDR3 is built from 16 residues. The CDR3 here is CASRRQGQDFNQPQHF. The CDR3 bases that were read are TGTGCCAGTAGGAGACAGGGACAGGACTTCAATCAGCCC. Supplemented by reference TRBV19 and TRBJ1-5, the full variable domain reads DGGITQSPKYLFRKEGQNVTLSCEQNLNHDAMYWYRQDPGQGLRLIYYSQIVNDFQKGDIAEGYSVSREKKESFPLTVTSAQKNPTAFYLCASRRQGQDFNQPQHFGDGTRLSIL.

This clone occurred a few times. The CDR3 goes on 3 residues after the read ends, and that part is filled in from the germline J gene. The chain links TRBV7-6 to TRBJ1-1; a possible D gene is TRBD1 (5 bases). V was clipped by 6 bases and J by 0 bases, with 17 bases between them. This CDR3 comprises 16 residues. From germline, CDR1 is SGHVS and CDR2 FNYEAQ. The CDR3 bases that were read are TGTGCCAGCAGGAAGGCCCCCGACAGTTTGAACACTGAA. Amino acid sequence: CASRKAPDSLNTE. The complete CDR3 sequence is CASRKAPDSLNTEAFF.

This clone was counted at least ten times. The CDR3 end is not reached by the read, which stops 3 residues before it; the germline J gene fills it in. The rearrangement joins TRBV20-1 to TRBJ2-3; 11 bases match TRBD2. Germline V gene lookup returns CDR1 DFQATT and CDR2 SNEGSKA (reference sequence). V was pared by 0 bases and J by 2 bases, with 4 bases of the junction left unmatched. The CDR3 loop spans 16 amino acids. CDR3 bases read: TGCAGTGCTAGAGATTTAGCGGGGGGGGACACAGATACG. Translating it yields CSARDLAGGDTDT. In full, the CDR3 is CSARDLAGGDTDTQYF.

Judged by abundance, this clone is medium-sized. The read stops 3 residues short of the end of the CDR3; the missing end is completed from the germline J gene. V and J are TRBV5-4 and TRBJ1-2; TRBD1 aligns across 7 bases. The CDR3 is made up of 15 amino acids. The germline gives CDR1 SGHNT, CDR2 YYREEE (reference sequence). V lost 4 bases to trimming and J lost 4 bases; unmatched junction nucleotides: 10. The CDR3 sequence is CASSLKTGNLYGYTF. The CDR3 bases that were read are TGTGCCAGCAGCCTGAAGACAGGGAATCTCTATGGC.

This clone was counted a few times. The read halts 3 residues ahead of the CDR3 end, with the missing end drawn from the germline J gene. The rearrangement links TRBV7-9 to TRBJ2-7; no clear D gene. This CDR3 is built from 15 residues. V was pared by 3 bases and J by 6 bases, with 18 bases between. Germline values: CDR1 SEHNR, CDR2 FQNEAQ (reference sequence). CDR3 bases read: TGTGCCAGCAGCTTTGCGTCAGGCCGATCGACCGAG. Translation gives CASSFASGRSTE. The full-length CDR3 reads as CASSFASGRSTEQYF.

In the case of this clone: From the germline J gene comes the end of the CDR3, since the read stops 3 residues before it. The rearrangement joins TRBV5-1 to TRBJ2-5; no reliable D call. In germline, CDR1 is SGHRS, CDR2 YFSETQ. CDR3 size: 14 residues. V was pared by 1 base and J by 0 bases, with 7 bases between. This chain's CDR3 is CASSLTANQETQYF. The covered CDR3 bases are TGCGCCAGCAGCTTGACAGCTAACCAAGAGACC.

A few counts support this clone. The observed sequence ends 3 residues before the CDR3 terminus, with the missing tail filled in from the germline J gene. The rearrangement links TRBV7-6 to TRBJ2-1; TRBD1 matches at 11 bases. Germline CDR1 reads SGHVS; CDR2 reads FNYEAQ. The ends lost 5 bases at V and 8 bases at J; junction bases unmatched: 11. This CDR3 region has 16 residues. The sequenced part of the CDR3 DNA is TGTGCCAGCAGCCCCCTTGGACAGGGGGCAAGGGATGAG. This gives the protein CASSPLGQGARDE. The whole CDR3 sequence reads CASSPLGQGARDEQFF. The whole variable domain, filled in from reference TRBV7-6 and TRBJ2-1, reads GAGVSQSPRYKVTKRGQDVALRCDPISGHVSLYWYRQALGQGPEFLTYFNYEAQQDKSGLPNDRFSAERPEGSISTLTIQRTEQRDSAMYRCASSPLGQGARDEQFFGPGTRLTVL.

This clone was seen more than once but under ten times. Read coverage stops 3 residues before the CDR3 terminus; the germline J gene supplies the remainder. The rearrangement uses TRBV7-9 and TRBJ2-3; 8 bases are a match to TRBD2. There are 14 residues in the CDR3. V lost 5 bases, J lost 4 bases, and 5 bases stayed unmatched. Germline assignment: CDR1 SEHNR and CDR2 FQNEAQ (reference sequence). CDR3: CASSPGLAADTQYF. Incomplete CDR3 DNA: TGTGCCAGCAGCCCCGGACTAGCCGCAGATACG.

On this clone itself: The CDR3 end is not reached by the read, which stops 3 residues before it; the germline J gene fills it in. The rearrangement uses TRBV7-9 and TRBJ1-4; 9 bases are a match to TRBD1. J gave up 7 bases and V 5 bases, and 8 bases lay outside the gene matches. The germline V gene has CDR1 SEHNR and CDR2 FQNEAQ (reference sequence). This CDR3 has 15 residues. CDR3 bases read: TGTGCCAGCAGCCCCCGCCGGGACAGGGCTGAAAAA. Translated, it gives CASSPRRDRAEK. The CDR3 in its entirety is CASSPRRDRAEKLFF.

This clone came up many times. The CDR3 goes on 3 residues after the read ends, and that part is filled in from the germline J gene. This chain links TRBV2 with TRBJ2-1; D not certain. This CDR3 is 15 amino acids long. Trimming removed 6 bases from V and 6 bases from J, with 18 bases in between. CDR1 and CDR2 (germline): SNHLY, FYNNEI. The CDR3 loop reads CASSLTPSVPNEQFF. The DNA read from the CDR3 is TGTGCCAGCAGCCTTACTCCTTCCGTTCCCAATGAG.

The table lists this clone with many counts. The read finishes 3 residues shy of the CDR3 end, and the germline J gene is used to complete it. The V and J genes are TRBV7-2 and TRBJ1-3; D is uncertain. Germline CDR1 reads SGHTA; CDR2 reads FQGNSA. The CDR3 runs 12 residues. The CDR3: CASSLYAGGIYF. CDR3 bases read: TGTGCCAGCAGCTTATATGCGGGAGGG.

A word on this clone: Sequencing ends 3 residues short of the CDR3 end; the germline J gene provides the rest. This rearrangement joins TRBV2 to TRBJ1-5; TRBD1 is a possible D gene (5 bases). The ends were cut back, 6 bases at V and 7 bases at J, with 22 bases in the middle. From germline, CDR1 is SNHLY and CDR2 FYNNEI. The CDR3 sequence is 16 residues long. The DNA read from the CDR3 is TGTGCCAGCAGACTCCATCCCCCAGGGTCAGGACAGCCC. As protein: CASRLHPPGSGQP. From start to end, the CDR3 is CASRLHPPGSGQPQHF.

This clone is medium-sized in the sample. The observed sequence ends 3 residues before the CDR3 terminus, with the missing tail filled in from the germline J gene. The chain recombines TRBV4-2 with TRBJ1-5, with 10 bases identical to TRBD1. V lost 1 base to trimming and J lost 0 bases; unmatched junction nucleotides: 3. Germline V gene lookup returns CDR1 LGHNA and CDR2 YNFKEQ. The CDR3 runs 17 residues. CDR3 DNA (partial): TGTGCCAGCAGCCAAGGACAGGGGGCAGGTAGCAATCAGCCC. It yields the protein CASSQGQGAGSNQP. The full CDR3 is CASSQGQGAGSNQPQHF.